Included here is one TCR beta chain sequence, with context. The antigen is undetermined. The sample originates from a study of T-cell memory formation after mild COVID-19. On the study more broadly: TCR clusters showed largely donor specificity. General study points: Contracting clones localized mainly to CM and EM when CD4+ and mainly to EMRA when CD8+. CD4+ bias marked clones expanding day 15 to 37, unlike balanced contracting clones.

The 5'RACE method, run with constant-segment primers, produced TCR alpha and TCR beta cDNA libraries (carrying sample barcodes and UMIs). Each CDR3 protein is one row after TCRdb ran MiXCR on the 5' RACE reads. Found here are around 340,000 distinct CDR3 sequences, roughly 15% of them singletons; the top ten hold about a fifth. The CDR3 sequence is 16 residues long. CDR1 is SGHVS and CDR2 is FNYEAQ in the germline V gene. Trimming removed 1 base at V and 5 bases at J, with 14 bases between. The receptor's source is a man between 18 and 29 years old who had mild COVID-19 (a few samples of this study predate the infection). Cell type and time point are not known. Sequenced: PBMCs or a T cell subset sorted from them (not recorded which). This chain links TRBV7-6 with TRBJ2-2; possible D gene TRBD2, 6 bases. CDR3 coding DNA: TGTGCCAGCAGCTTAGTCGGAGGGTTTGGAACCGGGGAGCTGTTTTTT. Amino acid sequence: CASSLVGGFGTGELFF. Based on the CDR3 plus reference TRBV7-6 and TRBJ2-2, the full variable domain is GAGVSQSPRYKVTKRGQDVALRCDPISGHVSLYWYRQALGQGPEFLTYFNYEAQQDKSGLPNDRFSAERPEGSISTLTIQRTEQRDSAMYRCASSLVGGFGTGELFFGEGSRLTVL.